This TCR beta chain was found in a study of CD8+ T cells in alopecia areata. The treatment denotes: oral pan-JAK inhibitor, 5-10 mg twice daily. Findings and caveats of the study: With tofacitinib ongoing, many expanded lesional clones persisted in both scalp and blood. Lesional scalp exceeded normal scalp in clonality, especially in alopecia totalis/universalis. In scalp, tofacitinib significantly decreased clonality and expanded CD8+ clones among the top 100.

Reverse transcribed after extraction, RNA yielded cDNA as the sequencing template. The method was immunoSEQ multiplex PCR; TCRdb's version includes in-frame clones alone and lacks a portion of them. The sample has about 200,000 clones, over 45% seen once. With respect to this clone: Antigen specificity is unknown.

This receptor was obtained from a human donor with alopecia areata. The specimen was CD4+ T cells sorted from blood, collected at week 24, from a patient treated with tofacitinib.

The CDR3 DNA is TGTGCCAGCAGCTCCCCTGTAGATGAGCAGTTCTTC. It specifies CASSSPVDEQFF. The chain employs TRBV5-4 and TRBJ2-1; D ambiguous. There are 12 residues in the CDR3. In germline, CDR1 is SGHNT, CDR2 YYREEE (reference sequence). Trimming took off 3 bases at V and 8 bases at J, with 9 bases between the two ends.